Listed below are T cell receptor beta chains from one sample, sequenced in a study of T cell changes during pregnancy in multiple sclerosis. Clones were sequenced by immunoSEQ multiplex PCR, and TCRdb holds only the in-frame ones, with some missing. Of roughly 120,000 clones listed, 90% to 95% are singletons. The sequenced sample was peripheral blood, obtained in the third trimester of pregnancy. The receptors were sampled from a female donor with multiple sclerosis, enrolled in a pregnancy study. Each CDR3 is given with its conserved first and last residue. The D gene is left open where the match is weak. Clone size is not always given. Where it is, it says once, few, many or a class for expanded clones.

DNA	CDR3	length	J	D	V	size
TGTGCCAGCAGCTTAGGGGCTAGGCGGGAGATAGGCACCGGGGAGCTGTTTTTT	CASSLGARREIGTGELFF	18	TRBJ2-2	TRBD2	TRBV11-2	.
TGTGCCAGCAGCTTTCACAGGGGGCGACGGGGCACTGAAGCTTTCTTT	CASSFHRGRRGTEAFF	16	TRBJ1-1	TRBD1	TRBV5-4	.
TGTGCCAGCAATCGGGACAGGGGAAACACTGAAGCTTTCTTT	CASNRDRGNTEAFF	14	TRBJ1-1	TRBD1	TRBV2	few
TGTGCCAGCAGTGACAGAGCAGGATCACCCCTCCACTTT	CASSDRAGSPLHF	13	TRBJ1-6	.	TRBV6-1	few
TGTGCCAGCAGCAATGGGGGGACAGGGGGCACTGAAGCTTTCTTT	CASSNGGTGGTEAFF	15	TRBJ1-1	TRBD1	TRBV11-3	.
TGTGCCAGCAGGGCCCCTAGCGGGGGTACAGATACGCAGTATTTT	CASRAPSGGTDTQYF	15	TRBJ2-3	TRBD2	TRBV2	.
TGTGCCAGCGTTGCGGGGTTGGCTAACTATGGCTACACCTTC	CASVAGLANYGYTF	14	TRBJ1-2	.	TRBV2	.
TGTGCCAGTACCACGGACAGGGGAGGCGGCTACACCTTC	CASTTDRGGGYTF	13	TRBJ1-2	TRBD1	TRBV19	.
TGTGCCAGCTCACCAGAGCTAGTTGGTGAGCAGTTCTTC	CASSPELVGEQFF	13	TRBJ2-1	.	TRBV18	.
TGTGCCAGCAGCCCTACTCAGGCGGACAATTCACCGGGAGGTGGCTACACCTTC	CASSPTQADNSPGGGYTF	18	TRBJ1-2	.	TRBV9	.
TGTGCCAGCAGCTTCAGGGGAGACAGCACAGATACGCAGTATTTT	CASSFRGDSTDTQYF	15	TRBJ2-3	.	TRBV5-4	.
TGTGCCATCAGTGAGCTTTCAGGGGGAGAGAGGACAGATACGCAGTATTTT	CAISELSGGERTDTQYF	17	TRBJ2-3	TRBD1	TRBV10-3	.
TGCGCCAGCAGCCGCGGAGGGGTTCCCCAAGAGACCCAGTACTTC	CASSRGGVPQETQYF	15	TRBJ2-5	.	TRBV5-1	few
TGTGCCAGCAGCAGACAGGGAATGAACACTGAAGCTTTCTTT	CASSRQGMNTEAFF	14	TRBJ1-1	TRBD1	TRBV7-9	.
TGTGCCAGCAGTTTAGGGCCGGGAGGGCTGACCGGGGAGCTGTTTTTT	CASSLGPGGLTGELFF	16	TRBJ2-2	TRBD2	TRBV28	once
TGTGCCAGCAGTCCAGCCGGCAGGCAGATGGGCAATCAGCCCCAGCATTTT	CASSPAGRQMGNQPQHF	17	TRBJ1-5	.	TRBV28	.
TGCGCCAGCAGCTTAGAGACTAGCGGGAGGGCCCCCTACGAGCAGTACTTC	CASSLETSGRAPYEQYF	17	TRBJ2-7	TRBD2	TRBV5-1	once
TGTGCCAGCAGCCAAGAACCGGGACAGGGAGCTGGCTACACCTTC	CASSQEPGQGAGYTF	15	TRBJ1-2	TRBD1	TRBV4-2	.
TGCGCCAGCAGGGCCTCACCAAACACTGAAGCTTTCTTT	CASRASPNTEAFF	13	TRBJ1-1	.	TRBV10-1	.
TGTGCCAGCAGCGGAGTCTCTGGGGCCAACGTCCTGACTTTC	CASSGVSGANVLTF	14	TRBJ2-6	.	TRBV9	.
TGTGCCTGGAGTGCGCCACCAAACCCCGGGACAACGAGTTCCAATGAGCAGTTCTTC	CAWSAPPNPGTTSSNEQFF	19	TRBJ2-1	.	TRBV30	.
TGTGCCAGCAGTAGGGACAGGCCGAACACCGGGGAGCTGTTTTTT	CASSRDRPNTGELFF	15	TRBJ2-2	TRBD1	TRBV6-5	.
TGTGCCAGCAGCGGGTGGGTTCAAGGGGCGCAGTATTTT	CASSGWVQGAQYF	13	TRBJ2-3	.	TRBV7-9	.
TGTGCCAGTAGTGTTCAGCGAACAACTAATGAAAAACTGTTTTTT	CASSVQRTTNEKLFF	15	TRBJ1-4	.	TRBV19	.
TGTGCCAGCAGTCCTACATTCCGGGACAGGGGGAAGGACGAGCAGTACTTC	CASSPTFRDRGKDEQYF	17	TRBJ2-7	TRBD1	TRBV27	.
TGTGCCAGCAGCTTGGGGGTCAGAGACAGAACAGATACGCAGTATTTT	CASSLGVRDRTDTQYF	16	TRBJ2-3	.	TRBV5-6	.
TGTGCCAGCAGCTTGTTAAGCTCCAACAATGAGCAGTTCTTC	CASSLLSSNNEQFF	14	TRBJ2-1	.	TRBV5-8	.
TGTGCCAGCAAGACAGGGTCGGTGGTTGTTGGAGAGACCCAGTACTTC	CASKTGSVVVGETQYF	16	TRBJ2-5	TRBD1	TRBV2	.
TGTGCCAGTAGTGGTATTACAGGGCCGGGCACTGAAGCTTTCTTT	CASSGITGPGTEAFF	15	TRBJ1-1	.	TRBV19	.
TGTGCCAGCAGCCCGGAGCCGGGGACATCACGCCCGGCGGACACTGAAGCTTTCTTT	CASSPEPGTSRPADTEAFF	19	TRBJ1-1	.	TRBV7-4	once
TGTGCCAGCAGCCCGCGGACAGGGGGCAACAACGAGCAGTACTTC	CASSPRTGGNNEQYF	15	TRBJ2-7	TRBD1	TRBV9	.
TGTGCCAGCAGCTTACCGGGGGGCTTCCACAATGAGCAGTTCTTC	CASSLPGGFHNEQFF	15	TRBJ2-1	.	TRBV7-2	.
TGTGCCAGCAGCTTGGGAGGGAACACCATATATTTT	CASSLGGNTIYF	12	TRBJ1-3	.	TRBV13	.
TGTGCCAGCAGCTCTGGGGACTTAGCGGGGAGCCATGAGCAGTTCTTC	CASSSGDLAGSHEQFF	16	TRBJ2-1	TRBD2	TRBV5-4	.
TGTGCCAGCTCACGACTACCCGGGGAGCTGTTTTTT	CASSRLPGELFF	12	TRBJ2-2	.	TRBV18	.
TGTGCCAGCAGCTTATGGGGGCCGGGGGGATCGGGTGTAGAGCAGTTCTTC	CASSLWGPGGSGVEQFF	17	TRBJ2-1	.	TRBV7-6	.
TGTGCCACCAGCAGAGACACTGACTATGGCTACACCTTC	CATSRDTDYGYTF	13	TRBJ1-2	.	TRBV15	.
TGTGCCAGCAGCCAAGTTGCGGGAAGTGTCACTGAAGCTTTCTTT	CASSQVAGSVTEAFF	15	TRBJ1-1	.	TRBV4-2	.
TGTGCCAGCAGTTTCGGGGCAGGGGTAGGTGGGGAGACCCAGTACTTC	CASSFGAGVGGETQYF	16	TRBJ2-5	.	TRBV27	.
TGTGCCAGTAGTTCCTACAGGGGCCCAGATACGCAGTATTTT	CASSSYRGPDTQYF	14	TRBJ2-3	TRBD1	TRBV19	.
TGTGCCACCAGCGCGACTCTTTACTACGAGCAGTACTTC	CATSATLYYEQYF	13	TRBJ2-7	.	TRBV15	.
TGTGCCAGCAGCTTAGGGAGAACCCCAGATACGCAGTATTTT	CASSLGRTPDTQYF	14	TRBJ2-3	.	TRBV11-2	.
TGTGCCAGTAGTATGGGCCAGGGGACTGAAGCTTTCTTT	CASSMGQGTEAFF	13	TRBJ1-1	.	TRBV19	.
TGTGCCAGCAGTTTAGGTGTAGTATACGAGCAGTACTTC	CASSLGVVYEQYF	13	TRBJ2-7	.	TRBV28	few
TGTGCCTGGAGCGCGGGACTAGCGGGGCTTGGATACGAGCAGTTCTTC	CAWSAGLAGLGYEQFF	16	TRBJ2-1	TRBD2	TRBV30	once
TGTGCCAGCAGCCGGGGCTCAGGGGTGAACACTGAAGCTTTCTTT	CASSRGSGVNTEAFF	15	TRBJ1-1	.	TRBV6-6	.
TGTGCCAGCAGTTACTCCACCTCCGGGGTTGTCACTGAAGCTTTCTTT	CASSYSTSGVVTEAFF	16	TRBJ1-1	.	TRBV6-5	.
TGTGCCAGCAGCTTGGGGCTAGCGGGGGGGGGAGGGGGCACAGATACGCAGTATTTT	CASSLGLAGGGGGTDTQYF	19	TRBJ2-3	TRBD2	TRBV5-4	.
TGCGCCAGCAGCCTCGACCCGAGGACTGAAGCTTTCTTT	CASSLDPRTEAFF	13	TRBJ1-1	.	TRBV4-1	.
TGCGCCAGCAGCCTCCAAGGGGACTCCTGGAACGAGCAGTACTTC	CASSLQGDSWNEQYF	15	TRBJ2-7	.	TRBV5-1	.
TGTGCCAGCAGCTCCGGTAGCGGAACAACTAGCACAGATACGCAGTATTTT	CASSSGSGTTSTDTQYF	17	TRBJ2-3	.	TRBV27	once
TGTGCCAGTAGTATGGTGACAGGGAGCTCCTATAATTCACCCCTCCACTTT	CASSMVTGSSYNSPLHF	17	TRBJ1-6	TRBD1	TRBV19	.
TGCGCCAGCAGCCAGCAGGGCATGGACGAGCAGTACTTC	CASSQQGMDEQYF	13	TRBJ2-7	.	TRBV5-1	once
TGTGCCAGCAGCGTAGGACACAGCAGGGGAAAGGGGAACTATGGCTACACCTTC	CASSVGHSRGKGNYGYTF	18	TRBJ1-2	.	TRBV9	.
TGCAGCGTTGGGACAACAGATACGCAGTATTTT	CSVGTTDTQYF	11	TRBJ2-3	.	TRBV29-1	once
TGCGCCAGCAGCGCCGGACAGAACACTGAAGCTTTCTTT	CASSAGQNTEAFF	13	TRBJ1-1	.	TRBV5-1	.
TGTGCCAGTAGTATAACCCGACAGGGACGAGGGGACACTGAAGCTTTCTTT	CASSITRQGRGDTEAFF	17	TRBJ1-1	TRBD1	TRBV19	.